What follows are 20 T cell receptor beta chains derived from one specimen sequenced in a study of cytomegalovirus exposure and HLA in healthy donors. PCR amplification relied on 60 Vbeta primers (plus 13 Jbeta primers). The table came from immunoSEQ multiplex PCR; TCRdb's copy has only in-frame clones and leaves some out. The sample records about 150,000 clones, 65% to 80% being singletons. The specimen was PBMCs. Every receptor here comes from a woman aged 40 to 55 in good health and CMV-seronegative.

This clone was recorded a few times. This CDR3 reads CASRSGVNEKLFF. In DNA, the CDR3 is TGTGCCAGCAGGTCCGGGGTTAATGAAAAACTGTTTTTT. The chain is built from TRBV6-6 and TRBJ1-4; D ambiguous. CDR1 and CDR2 (germline): MNHNY, SVGAGI (reference sequence). The length of the CDR3 is 13 residues. Trimming pared 6 bases from V and 4 bases from J, leaving 9 bases between.

The chain couples TRBV2 to TRBJ1-2; TRBD1 matches at 8 bases. Trimming removed 8 bases from V and 3 bases from J; junction bases left unmatched: 8. This CDR3 has 14 amino acids. The germline CDR1 and CDR2 sequences are SNHLY and FYNNEI. DNA for the CDR3: TGTGCCAGCGAACATTTGGGACAGGACTATGGCTACACCTTC. Protein sequence: CASEHLGQDYGYTF.

The chain carries TRBV6-1 and TRBJ1-2; 9 nucleotides match TRBD1. CDR1 is MNHNS, CDR2 SASEGT, per germline. The CDR3 extends over 15 amino acids. V was pared by 5 bases and J by 8 bases, with 12 bases of the junction left unmatched. The CDR3 coding sequence is TGTGCCAGCAGTCCTCCCGACAGGGGGTTCCGCGGCTACACCTTC. This translates into CASSPPDRGFRGYTF.

This rearrangement joins TRBV30 to TRBJ2-1; 8 bases match TRBD2. V dropped 5 bases and J dropped 8; count of bases not matched to a gene: 8. This CDR3 is 13 amino acids long. In germline, CDR1 is GTSNPN, CDR2 SVGIG (reference sequence). In DNA, the CDR3 is TGTGCCTGGTCCACGGGAGGGCCGTATGAGCAGTTCTTC. It codes for CAWSTGGPYEQFF.

The rearrangement links TRBV19 to TRBJ1-2, with TRBD1 identical over 7 bases. The junction had 6 bases not matched to a gene; V was cut back by 3 bases and J by 5 bases. This CDR3 has 14 amino acids. CDR1 and CDR2 from the germline V gene are LNHDA and SQIVND (reference sequence). The CDR3 sequence: CASSIPGTEYGYTF. The CDR3 DNA sequence: TGTGCCAGTAGTATCCCCGGGACAGAGTATGGCTACACCTTC.

The CDR3 DNA follows: TGTGCCAGCAGTGATACCCCGGGATGGGTTGGGACAGGGAATGGCTACACCTTC. Its protein product is CASSDTPGWVGTGNGYTF. The rearrangement joins TRBV6-1 to TRBJ1-2; TRBD1 agrees at 9 bases. V lost 3 bases and J lost 6; bases outside the gene matches: 17. The CDR3 length is 18 residues. From germline, CDR1 is MNHNS and CDR2 SASEGT.

This rearrangement joins TRBV5-1 to TRBJ2-5; D is perhaps TRBD1 (6 bases). Germline V CDR1 and CDR2: SGHRS, YFSETQ. The CDR3 sequence is 16 residues long. V lost 5 bases, J lost 5 bases, and 22 bases lay in between. The CDR3 spells CASRYPGHSLGETQYF. CDR3 DNA sequence: TGCGCCAGCAGATACCCGGGACACTCCTTGGGGGAGACCCAGTACTTC.

The gene calls are TRBV28 and TRBJ2-5, with TRBD2 matching over 14 bases. This CDR3 spans 16 amino acids. V was pared by 3 bases and J by 6 bases, with 6 bases of the junction left unmatched. Germline V CDR1 and CDR2: MDHEN, SYDVKM. In nucleotides, the CDR3 is TGTGCCAGCAGTTTGCCGGGACTAGCGGGAGAAAAGACCCAGTACTTC. Amino acid sequence: CASSLPGLAGEKTQYF.

The chain has TRBV28 and TRBJ1-5; the D gene is possibly TRBD1 (5 bases). Germline V gene data show CDR1 as MDHEN and CDR2 as SYDVKM. Trimming removed 4 bases at V and 6 bases at J, with 22 bases between. This CDR3 region has 17 residues. CDR3 protein: CASSSPGDEGGTQPQHF. CDR3 coding DNA: TGTGCCAGCAGTTCCCCGGGAGACGAGGGAGGGACTCAGCCCCAGCATTTT.

This clone appeared a few times. This sequence joins TRBV11-2 and TRBJ2-7; perhaps TRBD1 as D (5 bases). Trimming took off 5 bases at V and 4 bases at J, with 15 bases between the two ends. The CDR3 length is 14 residues. Germline lookup yields CDR1 SGHAT and CDR2 FQNNGV. The CDR3 is CASSPRAGRYEQYF. In nucleotides, the CDR3 is TGTGCCAGCAGCCCCCGGGCAGGGCGGTACGAGCAGTACTTC.

This sequence joins TRBV5-1 and TRBJ1-1; 8 bases map to TRBD1. The germline gives CDR1 SGHRS, CDR2 YFSETQ. The CDR3 has 14 residues. Trimming cost V 4 bases and J 8 bases; bases outside gene matches: 10. CDR3 protein: CASSTGQAGSEAFF. Written as DNA, the CDR3 is TGCGCCAGCAGCACGGGACAGGCGGGCTCCGAAGCTTTCTTT.

The gene calls are TRBV7-6 and TRBJ2-1, with TRBD2 matching over 11 bases. The CDR3 covers 15 residues. J was trimmed by 3 bases and V by 5 bases; bases with no gene match: 3. Germline CDR1 reads SGHVS; CDR2 reads FNYEAQ. The CDR3 reads CASSPGTSGYNEQFF. The DNA of the CDR3 is TGTGCCAGCAGCCCCGGGACTAGCGGCTACAATGAGCAGTTCTTC.

The chain uses TRBV5-1 and TRBJ1-6; no clear D. This CDR3 has 15 amino acids. Germline values: CDR1 SGHRS, CDR2 YFSETQ. V lost 0 bases and J 5 bases, leaving 9 bases between the germline ends. CDR3 residues: CASSLATINNSPLHF. The DNA of the CDR3 is TGCGCCAGCAGCTTGGCCACAATCAATAATTCACCCCTCCACTTT.

The chain joins TRBV2 to TRBJ1-2; D ambiguous. Germline loops: CDR1 SNHLY, CDR2 FYNNEI. The length of the CDR3 is 12 residues. Trimming pared 1 base from V and 3 bases from J, leaving 3 bases between. CDR3 amino acids: CASSEGDYGYTF. The DNA of the CDR3 is TGTGCCAGCAGTGAAGGAGACTATGGCTACACCTTC. Supplemented by reference TRBV2 and TRBJ1-2, the full variable domain reads EPEVTQTPSHQVTQMGQEVILRCVPISNHLYFYWYRQILGQKVEFLVSFYNNEISEKSEIFDDQFSVERPDGSNFTLKIRSTKLEDSAMYFCASSEGDYGYTFGSGTRLTVV.

The chain has TRBV4-2 and TRBJ1-1; D gene unclear. This CDR3 region has 12 residues. The germline CDR1 and CDR2 sequences are LGHNA and YNFKEQ. Trimming shortened V by 3 bases and J by 6 bases, and 8 bases separated the two germline ends. The CDR3 reads CASSQGGAEAFF. The CDR3 nucleotides are TGTGCCAGCAGCCAGGGAGGAGCTGAAGCTTTCTTT.

The chain is built from TRBV5-6 and TRBJ1-3; 7 bases agree with TRBD1. Germline V CDR1 and CDR2: SGHDT, YYEEEE. V shed 4 bases and J 3 bases; nucleotides not matched to a gene: 10. The length of the CDR3 is 16 residues. The CDR3 DNA follows: TGTGCCAGCAGCCTACAGACAGGGTTAATTGGAAACACCATATATTTT. Protein sequence: CASSLQTGLIGNTIYF.

The rearrangement links TRBV4-1 to TRBJ2-7; D possibly corresponds to TRBD1 (5 bases). Looked up from germline, CDR1 is MGHRA and CDR2 is YSYEKL. The CDR3 totals 15 residues. V lost 4 bases to trimming and J lost 2 bases, with 15 bases between them. CDR3 DNA sequence: TGCGCCAGCAGCCTCGACAGTATCGAGCCCTACGAGCAGTACTTC. The encoded protein is CASSLDSIEPYEQYF.

The count of this clone is one. This rearrangement joins TRBV4-2 to TRBJ2-1; 8 bases agree with TRBD2. Germline CDR1 is LGHNA and CDR2 is YNFKEQ. With 0 bases clipped from V and 13 bases from J, the junction kept 11 bases outside the gene matches. The CDR3 contains 15 residues. CDR3 nucleotides: TGTGCCAGCAGCCAAGATACGGGGGGGCCGACCTACCAGTTCTTC. This encodes CASSQDTGGPTYQFF.

In its sample, this clone was seen a few times. J is TRBJ1-2 and V is TRBV14; 9 bases agree with TRBD1. The germline CDR1 and CDR2 sequences are SGHDN and FVKESK. With V trimmed by 5 bases and J by 6 bases, 4 bases remained unmatched. The CDR3 consists of 13 residues. For the CDR3, the DNA is TGTGCCAGCAGCTCCCGGACAGGGGATGGCTACACCTTC. Translating gives CASSSRTGDGYTF.

This chain joins TRBV30 and TRBJ1-4, with 7 bases fitting TRBD1. Germline CDR1 reads GTSNPN; CDR2 reads SVGIG (reference sequence). Losses at the gene ends were 4 bases for V and 2 bases for J; bases not matched to a gene: 4. CDR3 length: 14 residues. The CDR3 reads CAWTSGQTNEKLFF. For the CDR3, the DNA is TGTGCCTGGACATCGGGACAGACTAATGAAAAACTGTTTTTT.